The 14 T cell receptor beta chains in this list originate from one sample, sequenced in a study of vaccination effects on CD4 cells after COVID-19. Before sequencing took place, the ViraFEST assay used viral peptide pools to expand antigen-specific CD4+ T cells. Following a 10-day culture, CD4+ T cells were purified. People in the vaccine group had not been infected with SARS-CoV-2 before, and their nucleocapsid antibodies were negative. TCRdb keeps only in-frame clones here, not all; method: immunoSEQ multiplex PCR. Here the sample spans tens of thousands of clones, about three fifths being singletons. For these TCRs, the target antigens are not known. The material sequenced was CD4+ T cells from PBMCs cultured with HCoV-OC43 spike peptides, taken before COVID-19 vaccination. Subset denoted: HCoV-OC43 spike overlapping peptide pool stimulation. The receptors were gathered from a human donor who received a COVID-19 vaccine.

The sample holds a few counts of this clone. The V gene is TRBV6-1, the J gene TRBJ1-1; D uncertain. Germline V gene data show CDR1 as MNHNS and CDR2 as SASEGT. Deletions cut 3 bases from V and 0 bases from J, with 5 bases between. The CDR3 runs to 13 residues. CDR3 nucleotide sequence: TGTGCCAGCAGTGATCGGATGAACACTGAAGCTTTCTTT. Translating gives CASSDRMNTEAFF.

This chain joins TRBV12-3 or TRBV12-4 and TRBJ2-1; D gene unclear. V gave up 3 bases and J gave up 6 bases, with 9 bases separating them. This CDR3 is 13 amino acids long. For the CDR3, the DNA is TGTGCCAGCAGTTTTGACGATATCAATGAGCAGTTCTTC. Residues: CASSFDDINEQFF.

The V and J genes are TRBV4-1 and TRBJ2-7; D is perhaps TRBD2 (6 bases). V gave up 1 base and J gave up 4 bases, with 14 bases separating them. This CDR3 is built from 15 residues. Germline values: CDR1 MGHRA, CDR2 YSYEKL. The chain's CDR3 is CASSQGRDSVYEQYF. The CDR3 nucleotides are TGCGCCAGCAGCCAAGGGCGGGACTCTGTTTACGAGCAGTACTTC.

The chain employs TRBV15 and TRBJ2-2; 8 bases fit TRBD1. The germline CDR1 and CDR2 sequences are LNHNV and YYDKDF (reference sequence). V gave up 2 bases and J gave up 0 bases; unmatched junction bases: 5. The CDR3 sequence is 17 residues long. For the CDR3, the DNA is TGTGCCACCAGCAGACCGGGACAGGTCCCGAACACCGGGGAGCTGTTTTTT. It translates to CATSRPGQVPNTGELFF.

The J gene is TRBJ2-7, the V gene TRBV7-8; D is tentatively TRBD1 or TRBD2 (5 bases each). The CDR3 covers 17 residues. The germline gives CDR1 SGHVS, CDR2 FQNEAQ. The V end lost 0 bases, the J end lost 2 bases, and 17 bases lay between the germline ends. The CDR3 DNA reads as TGTGCCAGCAGCTTAGCAAAGTGGGGACGGAGAACCTACGAGCAGTACTTC. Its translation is CASSLAKWGRRTYEQYF.

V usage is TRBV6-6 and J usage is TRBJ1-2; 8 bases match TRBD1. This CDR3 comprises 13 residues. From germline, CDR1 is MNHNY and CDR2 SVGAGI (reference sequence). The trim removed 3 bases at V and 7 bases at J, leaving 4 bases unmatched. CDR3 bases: TGTGCCAGCAGTTATACAGGGGGTGGTGGCTACACCTTC. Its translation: CASSYTGGGGYTF.

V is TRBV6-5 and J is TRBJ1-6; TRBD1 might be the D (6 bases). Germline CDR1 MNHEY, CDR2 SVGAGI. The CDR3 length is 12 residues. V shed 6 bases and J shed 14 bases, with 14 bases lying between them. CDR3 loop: CASSRGRAALHF. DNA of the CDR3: TGTGCCAGCAGCAGGGGTCGGGCAGCCCTCCACTTT.

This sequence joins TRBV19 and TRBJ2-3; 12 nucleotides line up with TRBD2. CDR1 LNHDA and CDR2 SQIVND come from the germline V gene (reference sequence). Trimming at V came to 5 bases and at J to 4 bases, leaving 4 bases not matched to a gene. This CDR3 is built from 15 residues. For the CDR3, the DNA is TGTGCCAGTAGTCCTAGCGGGGGGGGGTCAGATACGCAGTATTTT. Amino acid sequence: CASSPSGGGSDTQYF.

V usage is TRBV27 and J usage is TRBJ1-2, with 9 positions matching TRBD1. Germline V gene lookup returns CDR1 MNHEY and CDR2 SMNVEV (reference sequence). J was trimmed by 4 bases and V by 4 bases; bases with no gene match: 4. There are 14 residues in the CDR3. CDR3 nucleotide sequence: TGTGCCAGCAGTTGGGACAGGGACGGCTATGGCTACACCTTC. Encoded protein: CASSWDRDGYGYTF.

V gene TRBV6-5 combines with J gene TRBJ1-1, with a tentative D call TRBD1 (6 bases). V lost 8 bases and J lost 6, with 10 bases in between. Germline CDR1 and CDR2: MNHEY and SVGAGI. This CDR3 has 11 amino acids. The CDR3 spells CASHRAAEAFF. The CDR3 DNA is TGTGCCAGCCACAGGGCCGCTGAAGCTTTCTTT.

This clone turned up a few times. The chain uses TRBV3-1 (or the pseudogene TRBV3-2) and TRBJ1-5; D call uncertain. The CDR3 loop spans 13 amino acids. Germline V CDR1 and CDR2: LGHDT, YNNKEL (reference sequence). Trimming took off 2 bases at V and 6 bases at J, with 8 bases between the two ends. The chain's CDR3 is CASSQSEVQPQHF. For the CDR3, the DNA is TGTGCCAGCAGCCAAAGTGAGGTTCAGCCCCAGCATTTT.

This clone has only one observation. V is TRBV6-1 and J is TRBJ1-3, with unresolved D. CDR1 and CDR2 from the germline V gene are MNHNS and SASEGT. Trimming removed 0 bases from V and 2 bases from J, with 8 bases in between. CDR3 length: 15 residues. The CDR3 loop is CASSEARGAGNTIYF. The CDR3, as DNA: TGTGCCAGCAGTGAAGCGCGAGGTGCTGGAAACACCATATATTTT.

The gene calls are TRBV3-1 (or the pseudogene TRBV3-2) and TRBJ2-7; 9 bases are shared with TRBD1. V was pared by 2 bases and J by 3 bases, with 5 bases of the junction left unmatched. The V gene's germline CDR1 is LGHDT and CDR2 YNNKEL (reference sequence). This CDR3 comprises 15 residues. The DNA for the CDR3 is TGTGCCAGCAGCCAACGAGGGGACAGGGACTACGAGCAGTACTTC. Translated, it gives CASSQRGDRDYEQYF.

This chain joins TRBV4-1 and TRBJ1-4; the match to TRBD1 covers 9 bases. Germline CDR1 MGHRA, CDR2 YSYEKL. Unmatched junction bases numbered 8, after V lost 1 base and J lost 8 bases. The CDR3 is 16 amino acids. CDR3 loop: CASSQGPGQGGEKLFF. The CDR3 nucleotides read TGCGCCAGCAGCCAAGGGCCGGGACAGGGAGGGGAAAAACTGTTTTTT.